This T cell receptor (beta chain) derives from a study of graft-versus-host responses after intestinal transplantation. Whole-study context: Anti-thymocyte globulin induction, then tacrolimus and steroids for approximately 3 years, went to all recipients. The study's findings and limits: Peak levels of circulating GvH clones tracked with early post-transplant HvG declines.

There are 14 residues in the CDR3. CDR1 and CDR2 (germline): MNHNS, SASEGT. The J segment lost 6 bases and the V segment lost 7 bases, leaving 6 bases of the junction unmatched. Clones were sequenced by immunoSEQ multiplex PCR, and TCRdb holds only the in-frame ones, with some missing. The sample has roughly 70,000 clones, approximately 80% seen once; the top ten hold roughly 0.4%. A note on this clone: Its antigen is currently unknown.

This sequence was found in a human donor who was the organ donor for an intestinal transplant. The V call is TRBV6-1, the J call TRBJ1-4; 9 positions match TRBD1. Sequenced material: unstimulated CD4+ T cells sorted from spleen or lymph node cells, taken before transplant. In DNA, the CDR3 is TGTGCCAGCACCCTTGGGACAGGGCATGAAAAACTGTTTTTT. It translates to CASTLGTGHEKLFF.